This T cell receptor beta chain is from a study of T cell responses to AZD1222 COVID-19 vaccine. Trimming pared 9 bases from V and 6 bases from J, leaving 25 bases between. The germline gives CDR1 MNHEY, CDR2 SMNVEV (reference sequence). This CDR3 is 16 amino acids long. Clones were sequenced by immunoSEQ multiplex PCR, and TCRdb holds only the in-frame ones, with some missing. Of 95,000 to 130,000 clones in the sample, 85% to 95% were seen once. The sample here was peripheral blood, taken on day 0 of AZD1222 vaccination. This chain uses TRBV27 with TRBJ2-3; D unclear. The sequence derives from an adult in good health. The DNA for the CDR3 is TGTGCCAGGGATGCATATTCGGCCCCCTTAGAGGATACGCAGTATTTT. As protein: CARDAYSAPLEDTQYF.